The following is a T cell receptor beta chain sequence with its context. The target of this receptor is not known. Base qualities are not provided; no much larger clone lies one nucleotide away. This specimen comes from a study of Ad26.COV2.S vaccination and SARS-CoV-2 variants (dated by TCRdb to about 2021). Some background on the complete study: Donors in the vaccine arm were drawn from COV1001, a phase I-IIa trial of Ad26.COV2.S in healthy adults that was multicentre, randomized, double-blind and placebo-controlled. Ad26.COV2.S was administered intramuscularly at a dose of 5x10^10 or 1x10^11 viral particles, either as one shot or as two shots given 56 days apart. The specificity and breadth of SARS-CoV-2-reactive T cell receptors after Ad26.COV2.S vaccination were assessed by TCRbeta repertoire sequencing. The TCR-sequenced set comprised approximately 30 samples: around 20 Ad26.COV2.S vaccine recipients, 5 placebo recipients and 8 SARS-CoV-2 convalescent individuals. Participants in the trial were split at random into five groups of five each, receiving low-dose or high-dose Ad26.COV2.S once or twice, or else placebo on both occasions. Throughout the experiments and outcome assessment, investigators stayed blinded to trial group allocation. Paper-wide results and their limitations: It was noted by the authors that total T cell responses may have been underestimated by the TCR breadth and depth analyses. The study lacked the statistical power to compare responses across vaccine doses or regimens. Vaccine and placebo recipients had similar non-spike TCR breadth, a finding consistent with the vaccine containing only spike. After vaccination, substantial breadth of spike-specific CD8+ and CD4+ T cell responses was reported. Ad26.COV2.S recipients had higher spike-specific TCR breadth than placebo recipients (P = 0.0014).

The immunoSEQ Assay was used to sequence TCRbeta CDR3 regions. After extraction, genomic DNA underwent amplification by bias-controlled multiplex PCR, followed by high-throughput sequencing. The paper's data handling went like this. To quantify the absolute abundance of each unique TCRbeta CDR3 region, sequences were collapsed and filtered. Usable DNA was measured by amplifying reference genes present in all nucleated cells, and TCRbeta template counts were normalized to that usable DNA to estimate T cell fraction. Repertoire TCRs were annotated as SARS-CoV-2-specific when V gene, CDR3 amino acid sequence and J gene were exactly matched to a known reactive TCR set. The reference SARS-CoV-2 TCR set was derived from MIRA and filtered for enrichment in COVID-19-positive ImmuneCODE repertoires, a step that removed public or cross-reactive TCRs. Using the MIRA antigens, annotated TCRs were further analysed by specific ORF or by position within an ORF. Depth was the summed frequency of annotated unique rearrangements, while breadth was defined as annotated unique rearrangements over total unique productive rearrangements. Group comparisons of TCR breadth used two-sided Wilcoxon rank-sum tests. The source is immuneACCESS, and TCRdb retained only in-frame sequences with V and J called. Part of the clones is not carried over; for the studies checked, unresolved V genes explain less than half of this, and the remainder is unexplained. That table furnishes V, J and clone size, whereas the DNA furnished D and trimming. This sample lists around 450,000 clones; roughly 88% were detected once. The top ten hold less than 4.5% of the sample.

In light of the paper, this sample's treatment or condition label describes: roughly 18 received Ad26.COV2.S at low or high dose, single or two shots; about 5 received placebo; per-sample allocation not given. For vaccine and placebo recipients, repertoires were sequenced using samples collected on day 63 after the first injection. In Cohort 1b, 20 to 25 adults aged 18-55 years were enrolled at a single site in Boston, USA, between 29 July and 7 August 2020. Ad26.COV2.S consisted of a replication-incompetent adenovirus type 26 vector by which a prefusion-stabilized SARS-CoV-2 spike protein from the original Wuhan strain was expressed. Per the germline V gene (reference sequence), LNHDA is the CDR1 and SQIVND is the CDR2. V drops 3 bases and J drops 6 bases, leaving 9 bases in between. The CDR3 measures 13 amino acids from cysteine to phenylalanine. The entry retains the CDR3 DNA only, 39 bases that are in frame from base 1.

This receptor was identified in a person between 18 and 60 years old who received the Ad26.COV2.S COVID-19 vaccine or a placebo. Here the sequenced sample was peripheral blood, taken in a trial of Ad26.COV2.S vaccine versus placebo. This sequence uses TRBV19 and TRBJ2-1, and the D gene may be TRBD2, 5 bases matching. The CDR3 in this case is CASSMPSGNEQFF. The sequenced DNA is TGTGCCAGTAGTATGCCCAGCGGCAATGAGCAGTTCTTC.